Included here is one T cell receptor (beta chain) sequence, with context. Its antigen is undetermined. The CDR3 runs to 18 residues. The germline V gene encodes CDR1 DFQATT and CDR2 SNEGSKA (reference sequence). Trimming pared 5 bases from V and 1 base from J, leaving 24 bases between. The data stem from a study of CD8 T cells in ankylosing spondylitis. Broader study findings: It appeared that ankylosing spondylitis blood was characterized by a TCR beta motif of seven or eight highly homologous variants. From matched ankylosing spondylitis synovial fluid, disease-linked clones were reportedly recovered at significantly enriched levels. Peripheral blood samples showed relatively rare disease-linked clones, and these clones were CD8+.

Quantitative 5'-RACE with molecular barcodes produced the TCR beta libraries. TCRdb recomputed calls from the 5' RACE reads with MiXCR, one row per CDR3 protein. The data show 150,000 or so distinct CDR3 sequences, approximately 32% seen once. Material for sequencing was synovial fluid, either unsorted or a sorted T cell fraction (not recorded which). The chain couples TRBV20-1 to TRBJ2-4; perhaps D is TRBD1 or TRBD2 (5 bases each). The receptor was derived from a male donor with ankylosing spondylitis. The CDR3 region is CSAGDFREMGWAKNIQYF. CDR3 coding DNA: TGCAGTGCTGGGGATTTCAGGGAGATGGGCTGGGCCAAAAACATTCAGTACTTC.